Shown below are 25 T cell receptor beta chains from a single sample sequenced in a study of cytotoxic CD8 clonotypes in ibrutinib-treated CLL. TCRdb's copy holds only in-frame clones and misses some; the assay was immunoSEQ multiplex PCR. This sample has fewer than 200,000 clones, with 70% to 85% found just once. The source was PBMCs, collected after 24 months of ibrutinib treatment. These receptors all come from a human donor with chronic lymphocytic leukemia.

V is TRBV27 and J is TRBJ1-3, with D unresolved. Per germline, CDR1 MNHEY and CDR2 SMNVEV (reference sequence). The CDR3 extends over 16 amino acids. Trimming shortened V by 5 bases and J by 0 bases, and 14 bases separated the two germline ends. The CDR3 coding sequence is TGTGCCAGCAGTATAAGCGGAGGGATCTCTGGAAACACCATATATTTT. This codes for CASSISGGISGNTIYF.

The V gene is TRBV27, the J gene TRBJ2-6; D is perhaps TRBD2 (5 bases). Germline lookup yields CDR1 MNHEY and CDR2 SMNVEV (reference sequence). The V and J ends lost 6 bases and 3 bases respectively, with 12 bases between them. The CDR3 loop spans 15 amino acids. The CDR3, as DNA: TGTGCCAGCAGCCTTCGGGGATTTGGGGCCAACGTCCTGACTTTC. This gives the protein CASSLRGFGANVLTF.

The CDR3 loop is CASSQVPGLAATYEQYF. As DNA, the CDR3 is TGCGCCAGCAGCCAAGTCCCGGGACTAGCGGCGACCTACGAGCAGTACTTC. The J gene is TRBJ2-7, the V gene TRBV4-3; 11 bases map to TRBD2. Germline CDR1 LGHNA, CDR2 YSLEER. With V trimmed by 1 base and J by 2 bases, 7 bases remained unmatched. The CDR3 spans 17 residues.

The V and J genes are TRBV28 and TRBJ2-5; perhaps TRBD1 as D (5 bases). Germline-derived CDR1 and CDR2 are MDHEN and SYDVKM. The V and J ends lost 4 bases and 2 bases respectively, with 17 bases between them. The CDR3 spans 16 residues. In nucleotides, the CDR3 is TGTGCCAGCAGTTCCTCCAGTGGGGCGGTGCAAGAGACCCAGTACTTC. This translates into CASSSSSGAVQETQYF. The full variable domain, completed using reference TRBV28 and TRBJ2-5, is DVKVTQSSRYLVKRTGEKVFLECVQDMDHENMFWYRQDPGLGLRLIYFSYDVKMKEKGDIPEGYSVSREKKERFSLILESASTNQTSMYLCASSSSSGAVQETQYFGPGTRLLVL.

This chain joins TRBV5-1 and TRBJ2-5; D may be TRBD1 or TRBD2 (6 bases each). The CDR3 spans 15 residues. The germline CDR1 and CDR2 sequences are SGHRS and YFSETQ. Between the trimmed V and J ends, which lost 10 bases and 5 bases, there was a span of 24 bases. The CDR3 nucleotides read TGCGCCCGTCCTAAACCGGGGGCGAACTCGGAGACCCAGTACTTC. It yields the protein CARPKPGANSETQYF.

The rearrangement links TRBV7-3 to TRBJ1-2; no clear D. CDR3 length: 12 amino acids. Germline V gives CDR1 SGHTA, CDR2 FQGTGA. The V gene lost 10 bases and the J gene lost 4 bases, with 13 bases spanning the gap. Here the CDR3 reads CANSRAGYGYTF. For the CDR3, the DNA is TGTGCCAACAGTCGTGCGGGCTATGGCTACACCTTC.

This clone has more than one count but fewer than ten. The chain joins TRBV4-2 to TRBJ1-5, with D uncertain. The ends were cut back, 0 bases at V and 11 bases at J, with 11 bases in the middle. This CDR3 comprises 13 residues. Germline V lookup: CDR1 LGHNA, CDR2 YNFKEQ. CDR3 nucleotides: TGTGCCAGCAGCCAAGATAGGTCGGGGTCCCAGCATTTT. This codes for CASSQDRSGSQHF.

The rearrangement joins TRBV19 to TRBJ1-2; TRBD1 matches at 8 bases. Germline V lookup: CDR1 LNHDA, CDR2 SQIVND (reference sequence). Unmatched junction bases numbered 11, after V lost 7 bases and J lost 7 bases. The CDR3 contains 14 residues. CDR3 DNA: TGTGCCAGTACTCCGACAGGGGTCATCTCTGGCTACACCTTC. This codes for CASTPTGVISGYTF.

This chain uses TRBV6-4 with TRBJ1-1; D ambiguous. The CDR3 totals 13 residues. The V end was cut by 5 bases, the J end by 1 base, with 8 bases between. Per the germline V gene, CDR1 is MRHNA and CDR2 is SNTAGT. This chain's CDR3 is CASSFAENTEAFF. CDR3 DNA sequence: TGTGCCAGCAGTTTCGCAGAGAACACTGAAGCTTTCTTT.

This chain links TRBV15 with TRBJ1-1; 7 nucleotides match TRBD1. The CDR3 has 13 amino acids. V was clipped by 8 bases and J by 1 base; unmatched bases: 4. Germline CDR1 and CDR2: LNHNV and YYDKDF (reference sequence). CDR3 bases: TGTGCCACCGGAGGGGGCACGAACACTGAAGCTTTCTTT. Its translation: CATGGGTNTEAFF.

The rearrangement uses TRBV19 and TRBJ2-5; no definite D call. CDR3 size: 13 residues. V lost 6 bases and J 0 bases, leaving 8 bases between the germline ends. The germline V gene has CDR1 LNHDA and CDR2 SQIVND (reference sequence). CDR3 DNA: TGTGCCAGTAGCCGGACGAACCAAGAGACCCAGTACTTC. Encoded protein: CASSRTNQETQYF.

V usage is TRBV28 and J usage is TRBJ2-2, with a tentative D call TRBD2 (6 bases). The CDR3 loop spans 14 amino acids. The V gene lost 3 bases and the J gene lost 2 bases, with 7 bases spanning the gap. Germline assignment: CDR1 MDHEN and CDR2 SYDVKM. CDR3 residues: CASSFGGNTGELFF. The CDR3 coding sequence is TGTGCCAGCAGTTTCGGGGGTAACACCGGGGAGCTGTTTTTT.

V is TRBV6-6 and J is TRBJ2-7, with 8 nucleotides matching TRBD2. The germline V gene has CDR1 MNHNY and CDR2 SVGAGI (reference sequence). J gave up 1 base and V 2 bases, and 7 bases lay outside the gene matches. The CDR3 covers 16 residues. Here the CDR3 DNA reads TGTGCCAGCAGTTACGTTCGGGGGGGGAGTTCCTACGAGCAGTACTTC. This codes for CASSYVRGGSSYEQYF.

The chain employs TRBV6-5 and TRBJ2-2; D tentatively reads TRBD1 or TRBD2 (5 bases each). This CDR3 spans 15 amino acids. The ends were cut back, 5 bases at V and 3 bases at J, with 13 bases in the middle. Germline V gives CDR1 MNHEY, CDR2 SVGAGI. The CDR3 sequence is CASSPPGPYTGELFF. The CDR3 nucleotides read TGTGCCAGCAGTCCACCGGGACCGTACACCGGGGAGCTGTTTTTT.

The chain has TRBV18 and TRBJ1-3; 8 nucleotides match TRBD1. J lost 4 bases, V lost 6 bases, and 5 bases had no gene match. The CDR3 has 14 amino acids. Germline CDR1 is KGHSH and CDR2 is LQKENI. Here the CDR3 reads CASSQTGEGNTIYF. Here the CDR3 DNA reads TGTGCCAGCTCGCAGACAGGGGAAGGAAACACCATATATTTT.

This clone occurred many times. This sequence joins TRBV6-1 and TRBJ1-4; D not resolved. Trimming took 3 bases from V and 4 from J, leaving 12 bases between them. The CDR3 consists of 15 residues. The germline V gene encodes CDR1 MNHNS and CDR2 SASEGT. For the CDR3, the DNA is TGTGCCAGCAGTGATCAAAGGGCTAGTAATGAAAAACTGTTTTTT. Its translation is CASSDQRASNEKLFF.

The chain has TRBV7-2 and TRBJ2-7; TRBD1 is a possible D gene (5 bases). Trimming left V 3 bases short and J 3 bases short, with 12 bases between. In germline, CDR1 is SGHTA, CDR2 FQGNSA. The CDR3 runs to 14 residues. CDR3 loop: CASSFGQGFYEQYF. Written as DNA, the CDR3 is TGTGCCAGCAGCTTCGGGCAGGGCTTCTACGAGCAGTACTTC.

CDR3 amino acids: CASSGAGTGTVKLFF. The CDR3 DNA follows: TGTGCCAGCAGTGGTGCTGGGACAGGGACGGTAAAACTGTTTTTT. The chain combines TRBV2 with TRBJ1-4; the match to TRBD1 covers 9 bases. Germline assignment: CDR1 SNHLY and CDR2 FYNNEI. CDR3 length: 15 residues. J was trimmed by 10 bases and V by 4 bases; bases with no gene match: 10.

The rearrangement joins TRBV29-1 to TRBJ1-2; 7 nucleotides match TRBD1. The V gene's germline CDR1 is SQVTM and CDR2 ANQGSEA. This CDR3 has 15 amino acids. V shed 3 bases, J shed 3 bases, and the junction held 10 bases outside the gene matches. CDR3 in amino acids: CSVEAPARGYYGYTF. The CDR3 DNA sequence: TGCAGCGTTGAGGCCCCGGCCAGGGGGTACTATGGCTACACCTTC.

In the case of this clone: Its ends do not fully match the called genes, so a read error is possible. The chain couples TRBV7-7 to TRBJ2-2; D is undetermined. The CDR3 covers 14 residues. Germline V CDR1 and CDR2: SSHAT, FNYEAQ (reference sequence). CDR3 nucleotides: TGTGCTAGCAGCTTAGGCGGTAACACCGGGGAGCTGTTTTTT. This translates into CASSLGGNTGELFF.

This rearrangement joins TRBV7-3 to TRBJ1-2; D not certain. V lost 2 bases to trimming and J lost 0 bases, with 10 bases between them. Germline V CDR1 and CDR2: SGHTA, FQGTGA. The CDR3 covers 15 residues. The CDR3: CASSLSSTTNYGYTF. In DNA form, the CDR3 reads TGTGCCAGCAGCTTATCATCCACTACTAACTATGGCTACACCTTC.

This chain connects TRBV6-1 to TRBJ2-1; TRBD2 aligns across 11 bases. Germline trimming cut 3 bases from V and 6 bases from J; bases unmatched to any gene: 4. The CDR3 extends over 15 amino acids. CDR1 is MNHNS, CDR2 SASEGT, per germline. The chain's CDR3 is CASSEGLAVFNEQFF. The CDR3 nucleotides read TGTGCCAGCAGTGAGGGACTAGCGGTCTTCAATGAGCAGTTCTTC.

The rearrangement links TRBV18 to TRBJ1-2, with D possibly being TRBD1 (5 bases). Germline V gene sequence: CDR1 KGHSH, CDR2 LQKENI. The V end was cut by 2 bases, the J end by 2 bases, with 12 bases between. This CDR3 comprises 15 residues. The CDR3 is CASSPSTGPNYGYTF. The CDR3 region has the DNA TGTGCCAGCTCACCAAGTACAGGACCCAACTATGGCTACACCTTC.

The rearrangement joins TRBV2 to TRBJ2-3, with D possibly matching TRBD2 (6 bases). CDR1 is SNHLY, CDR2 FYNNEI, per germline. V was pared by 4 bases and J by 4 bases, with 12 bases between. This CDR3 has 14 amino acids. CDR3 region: CASSAIAAPDTQYF. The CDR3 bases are TGTGCCAGCAGTGCGATAGCGGCCCCAGATACGCAGTATTTT.

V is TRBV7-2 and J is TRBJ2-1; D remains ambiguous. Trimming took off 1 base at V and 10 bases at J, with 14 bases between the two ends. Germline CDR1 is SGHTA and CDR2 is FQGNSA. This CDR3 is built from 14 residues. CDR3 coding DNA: TGTGCCAGCAGCTTAGGCGGCCCCATCGAGGAGCAGTTCTTC. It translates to CASSLGGPIEEQFF. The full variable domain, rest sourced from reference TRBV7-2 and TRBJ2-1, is GAGVSQSPSNKVTEKGKDVELRCDPISGHTALYWYRQSLGQGLEFLIYFQGNSAPDKSGLPSDRFSAERTGGSVSTLTIQRTQQEDSAVYLCASSLGGPIEEQFFGPGTRLTVL.